Shown below are 29 T cell receptor beta chains from a single sample sequenced in a study of blood T cells in healthy people across ages. Through a sample-barcoded 5' primer and a J-beta primer mix, a second PCR was run for roughly 6 to 11 cycles. MiXCR was run by TCRdb on the 5' RACE reads, yielding one entry per CDR3 protein. This sample has about 1.8 million distinct CDR3 sequences, with about 50% found just once. The specimen sequenced was blood. These receptors were obtained from a middle-aged woman in good health.

CDR3 sequence (DNA): TGCAGTGCTAGAGAACCAACCTCCGCAGATACGCAGTATTTT. Its translation is CSAREPTSADTQYF. The chain is built from TRBV20-1 and TRBJ2-3; no clear D gene. V was trimmed by 0 bases and J by 4 bases, leaving 11 bases between them. CDR3 length: 14 residues. Germline V gene lookup returns CDR1 DFQATT and CDR2 SNEGSKA (reference sequence).

This clonotype appeared many times. The chain uses TRBV20-1 and TRBJ2-4; TRBD1 matches at 11 bases. The length of the CDR3 is 13 residues. From germline, CDR1 is DFQATT and CDR2 SNEGSKA (reference sequence). V gave up 7 bases and J gave up 6 bases; unmatched junction bases: 5. The CDR3 DNA follows: TGCAGTGGCCCGGGACAGGGGGGAAACATTCAGTACTTC. This encodes CSGPGQGGNIQYF.

The J gene is TRBJ1-5, the V gene TRBV10-3, with D perhaps matching TRBD1 (6 bases). Trimming took 0 bases from V and 2 from J, leaving 11 bases between them. The germline V gene encodes CDR1 ENHRY and CDR2 SYGVKD. This CDR3 is built from 16 residues. The CDR3 loop reads CAISESGGGGNQPQHF. In DNA, the CDR3 is TGTGCCATCAGTGAGTCCGGGGGCGGTGGCAATCAGCCCCAGCATTTT.

V usage is TRBV9 and J usage is TRBJ2-3; 7 bases fit TRBD2. CDR3 length: 16 amino acids. Germline assignment: CDR1 SGDLS and CDR2 YYNGEE. Trimming took 0 bases from V and 1 from J; bases not matched to a gene: 5. CDR3 residues: CASSVGSGRGTDTQYF. The CDR3 region has the DNA TGTGCCAGCAGCGTAGGTTCAGGGAGGGGCACAGATACGCAGTATTTT.

The genes are TRBV11-2 and TRBJ2-1; D possibly uses TRBD1 or TRBD2 (6 bases each). The CDR3 consists of 15 residues. Per the germline V gene, CDR1 is SGHAT and CDR2 is FQNNGV. V was pared by 4 bases and J by 0 bases, with 10 bases between. The CDR3 bases are TGTGCCAGCAGCTCAGAGGGGGGCTCCTACAATGAGCAGTTCTTC. This codes for CASSSEGGSYNEQFF.

This clonotype was detected ten times or more. The chain couples TRBV9 to TRBJ2-1; TRBD2 agrees at 11 bases. The germline CDR1 and CDR2 sequences are SGDLS and YYNGEE. The junction had 5 bases not matched to a gene; V was cut back by 5 bases and J by 10 bases. CDR3 length: 13 amino acids. CDR3 residues: CASRGTSGPEQFF. The CDR3 DNA sequence: TGTGCCAGCAGGGGGACTAGCGGCCCCGAGCAGTTCTTC.

The chain carries TRBV4-3 and TRBJ2-3; a weak D match, TRBD1 (5 bases). The V and J ends lost 0 bases and 7 bases respectively, with 17 bases between them. This CDR3 contains 16 residues. Germline CDR1 and CDR2: LGHNA and YSLEER. CDR3 nucleotides: TGCGCCAGCAGCCAAGAGTTGGGGCTCCCTTTAAATACGCAGTATTTT. This translates into CASSQELGLPLNTQYF.

V and J are TRBV25-1 and TRBJ1-2, with D maybe TRBD1 (6 bases). Between the trimmed V and J ends, which lost 6 bases and 8 bases, there was a span of 22 bases. The V gene's germline CDR1 is MGHDK and CDR2 SYGVNS. The CDR3 runs 15 residues. The CDR3: CASRETGRGSSGYTF. For the CDR3, the DNA is TGTGCCAGCAGGGAAACCGGGAGGGGGTCTTCGGGCTACACCTTC.

Comment on this clonotype: An end of the junction does not agree with germline; a read error may underlie this. This chain uses TRBV5-1 with TRBJ1-2; 9 positions agree with TRBD1. This CDR3 is built from 16 residues. CDR1 is SGHRS, CDR2 YFSETQ, per germline. CDR3 loop: CASSLTPPDRGDGYTF. In DNA, the CDR3 is TGCGCTAGCAGCTTGACCCCTCCGGACAGGGGAGACGGCTACACCTTC.

This clonotype was counted a single time. Given a much more abundant clone one base away, this may be a read error. This chain links TRBV6-1 with TRBJ1-2, with D tentatively TRBD1 (5 bases). With 1 base removed from V and 3 bases from J, the gap between germline ends came to 6 bases. The CDR3 is 13 amino acids. CDR1 is MNHNS and CDR2 is SASEGT in the germline V gene. CDR3 DNA: TGTGCCAGCAGTGAAGGACAGTACTATGGCTACACCTTC. Its protein product is CASSEGQYYGYTF.

This clonotype came up a few times. The CDR3 loop is CSAVNRGSNQPQHF. The CDR3 bases are TGCAGTGCTGTGAACAGGGGTAGCAATCAGCCCCAGCATTTT. This chain links TRBV20-1 with TRBJ1-5, with 7 positions matching TRBD1. This CDR3 contains 14 residues. The junction had 4 bases not matched to a gene; V was cut back by 5 bases and J by 0 bases. CDR1 DFQATT and CDR2 SNEGSKA come from the germline V gene (reference sequence).

This chain uses TRBV7-9 with TRBJ2-5, with D possibly matching TRBD2 (5 bases). Germline CDR1 SEHNR, CDR2 FQNEAQ (reference sequence). The CDR3 totals 14 residues. V was cut by 5 bases and J by 4 bases, with 14 bases left in between. For the CDR3, the DNA is TGTGCCAGCAGCCGTACTAGTTCCCCAGAGACCCAGTACTTC. Translation: CASSRTSSPETQYF.

The CDR3 DNA follows: TGTGCCAGCACCCTGACCGGGGAAAAGCTATACAATGAGCAGTTCTTC. Translated, it gives CASTLTGEKLYNEQFF. The genes are TRBV7-2 and TRBJ2-1; D possibly corresponds to TRBD2 (5 bases). Germline-derived CDR1 and CDR2 are SGHTA and FQGNSA. V lost 7 bases and J lost 4, with 20 bases in between. This CDR3 region has 16 residues. Supplemented by reference TRBV7-2 and TRBJ2-1, the full variable domain reads GAGVSQSPSNKVTEKGKDVELRCDPISGHTALYWYRQSLGQGLEFLIYFQGNSAPDKSGLPSDRFSAERTGGSVSTLTIQRTQQEDSAVYLCASTLTGEKLYNEQFFGPGTRLTVL.

This clonotype occurred a few times. In DNA, the CDR3 is TGTGCCAGCAGCCTTGTCCTAGCCTCAAAAGAGACCCAGTACTTC. Amino acids: CASSLVLASKETQYF. This chain connects TRBV7-9 to TRBJ2-5, with D perhaps matching TRBD2 (5 bases). This CDR3 is built from 15 residues. V lost 5 bases, J lost 3 bases, and 16 bases lay in between. CDR1 is SEHNR, CDR2 FQNEAQ, per germline (reference sequence).

This sequence joins TRBV29-1 and TRBJ2-3; D unclear. Trimming removed 7 bases from V and 0 bases from J, with 11 bases in between. Germline lookup yields CDR1 SQVTM and CDR2 ANQGSEA. The CDR3 is 13 residues long. The CDR3 bases are TGCAGCGCTACACCCCGGAGCACAGATACGCAGTATTTT. Amino acids: CSATPRSTDTQYF.

The sample holds a few counts of this clonotype. V gene TRBV13 combines with J gene TRBJ2-1; 8 nucleotides align to TRBD2. The V and J ends lost 8 bases and 4 bases, in that order; junction bases with no gene match: 7. The germline CDR1 and CDR2 sequences are PRHDT and FYEKMQ (reference sequence). This CDR3 region has 14 residues. The CDR3 DNA is TGTGCCAGCCATACGGGGGGGGCTTACAATGAGCAGTTCTTC. This gives the protein CASHTGGAYNEQFF. The full variable domain, in which reference TRBV13 and TRBJ2-1 provide the parts outside the CDR3, is AAGVIQSPRHLIKEKRETATLKCYPIPRHDTVYWYQQGPGQDPQFLISFYEKMQSDKGSIPDRFSAQQFSDYHSELNMSSLELGDSALYFCASHTGGAYNEQFFGPGTRLTVL.

The rearrangement uses TRBV6-5 and TRBJ1-2; tentatively, D is TRBD1 (5 bases). Germline assignment: CDR1 MNHEY and CDR2 SVGAGI. This CDR3 region has 15 residues. V dropped 6 bases and J dropped 0 bases, with 14 bases sitting between them. This CDR3 reads CASRLARGANYGYTF. The CDR3 nucleotides are TGTGCCAGCAGACTTGCCCGGGGGGCTAACTATGGCTACACCTTC.

The chain has TRBV6-6 and TRBJ2-3; 8 bases map to TRBD2. The CDR3 spans 13 residues. The V gene end was trimmed by 11 bases and the J gene end by 2 bases; junction bases not matched to a gene: 6. Germline CDR1 is MNHNY and CDR2 is SVGAGI (reference sequence). As DNA, the CDR3 is TGTGCCGGCCGGGGGGGGCTCACAGATACGCAGTATTTT. Encoded protein: CAGRGGLTDTQYF.

The V gene is TRBV12-3 or TRBV12-4, the J gene TRBJ1-4, with D maybe TRBD1 (5 bases). The CDR3 consists of 15 residues. Trimming cost V 3 bases and J 4 bases, with 12 bases left between them. The CDR3 nucleotides read TGTGCCAGCAGTTTCCTGACAGCCTTTAATGAAAAACTGTTTTTT. Encoded protein: CASSFLTAFNEKLFF.

The chain uses TRBV7-2 and TRBJ2-1; D perhaps matches TRBD2 (6 bases). Germline V gene data show CDR1 as SGHTA and CDR2 as FQGNSA. The CDR3 is made up of 12 amino acids. V lost 5 bases, J lost 9 bases, and 11 bases lay in between. This CDR3 is CASSPRRVEQFF. For the CDR3, the DNA is TGTGCCAGCAGCCCCCGGAGGGTTGAGCAGTTCTTC.

In its sample, this clonotype was seen a few times. The rearrangement joins TRBV28 to TRBJ2-5; either TRBD1 or TRBD2 may fit D (5 bases each). Trimming stripped 6 bases from V and 0 bases from J, with 20 bases between. There are 17 residues in the CDR3. The V gene's germline CDR1 is MDHEN and CDR2 SYDVKM. CDR3 sequence: CASSFPVGGENQETQYF. CDR3 DNA sequence: TGTGCCAGCAGCTTCCCGGTTGGGGGAGAAAACCAAGAGACCCAGTACTTC.

The sample holds a few counts of this clonotype. The rearrangement links TRBV20-1 to TRBJ2-5, with D possibly called TRBD1 or TRBD2 (5 bases each). Looked up from germline, CDR1 is DFQATT and CDR2 is SNEGSKA (reference sequence). Deletions cut 3 bases from V and 7 bases from J, with 18 bases between. CDR3 length equals 14 residues. The CDR3 bases are TGCAGTGCTAGTAGTGGGGGACCCACTCGGACCCAGTACTTC. Translated: CSASSGGPTRTQYF.

The chain is built from TRBV20-1 and TRBJ1-2, with 7 bases fitting TRBD1. There are 16 residues in the CDR3. V lost 1 base, J lost 0 bases, and 8 bases stayed unmatched. Per germline, CDR1 DFQATT and CDR2 SNEGSKA (reference sequence). As DNA, the CDR3 is TGCAGTGCTAGAGCTCAGAGACAGGGAGCTAACTATGGCTACACCTTC. Translation: CSARAQRQGANYGYTF.

The chain employs TRBV2 and TRBJ2-7; D is unresolved. Germline V gene sequence: CDR1 SNHLY, CDR2 FYNNEI. V dropped 8 bases and J dropped 5 bases, with 16 bases sitting between them. This CDR3 comprises 13 residues. CDR3 sequence (DNA): TGTGCCAGCTACGATGACTGGTCGGACGAGCAGTACTTC. Its translation: CASYDDWSDEQYF.

This clonotype has only a few counts. V is TRBV10-2 and J is TRBJ2-7, with a weak D call TRBD1 (6 bases). This CDR3 is built from 15 residues. In germline, CDR1 is WSHSY, CDR2 SAAADI. V gave up 6 bases and J gave up 9 bases, with 24 bases separating them. CDR3 DNA sequence: TGCGCCAGCAGCGAATCGACAGGTCTTGGGGGTGGGCAGTACTTC. Its protein is CASSESTGLGGGQYF.

This clonotype was observed a few times. The chain carries TRBV7-2 and TRBJ2-3, with unresolved D. Looked up from germline, CDR1 is SGHTA and CDR2 is FQGNSA. The CDR3 runs to 14 residues. Trimming removed 4 bases from V and 4 bases from J, with 12 bases in between. CDR3 residues: CASSSRLAADTQYF. CDR3 bases: TGTGCCAGCAGCTCCAGGTTGGCCGCAGATACGCAGTATTTT.

The V call is TRBV29-1, the J call TRBJ2-1; 8 bases are a match to TRBD2. The CDR3 runs 14 residues. With V trimmed by 5 bases and J by 4 bases, 7 bases remained unmatched. The germline V gene has CDR1 SQVTM and CDR2 ANQGSEA. The CDR3 spells CSVRSGGLYNEQFF. DNA for the CDR3: TGCAGCGTTCGGAGCGGGGGATTATACAATGAGCAGTTCTTC.

This clonotype was detected only a few times. The V call is TRBV15, the J call TRBJ2-3; D gene uncertain. Germline values: CDR1 LNHNV, CDR2 YYDKDF (reference sequence). The CDR3 totals 16 residues. With 1 base removed from V and 3 bases from J, the gap between germline ends came to 14 bases. The CDR3 loop reads CATSRGWVGSTDTQYF. The CDR3 DNA follows: TGTGCCACCAGCAGAGGGTGGGTTGGATCAACAGATACGCAGTATTTT.

Turning to this clonotype: This may stem from a read error, because a much larger clone lies one nucleotide away. This chain links TRBV21-1 with TRBJ2-1. TRBV21-1 is recorded as a pseudogene. The CDR3 is 11 amino acids. The CDR3 here is CASSKESTQFF. As DNA, the CDR3 is TGTGCCAGCAGCAAAGAGTCGACCCAGTTCTTC.